Shown below are 13 T cell receptor beta chains from a single sample sequenced in a study of neurological immune-mediated disorders. Each CDR3 protein gets one entry after TCRdb re-called the 5' RACE reads with MiXCR. The sample shows more than 35,000 distinct CDR3 sequences, roughly 6.3% of them seen only once. Material: CD4+ T cells from blood. These TCRs come from a middle-aged woman in good health.

This clonotype was seen more than once but under ten times. The V call is TRBV7-3, the J call TRBJ1-1, with D possibly TRBD1 on 5 matching bases. Trimming removed 5 bases from V and 4 bases from J, with 14 bases in between. Germline V CDR1 and CDR2: SGHTA, FQGTGA. The CDR3 is 14 amino acids. CDR3 bases: TGTGCCAGCAGCATGAGGAGGGGAAGCACTGAAGCTTTCTTT. Encoded protein: CASSMRRGSTEAFF.

This clonotype was observed at least ten times. J is TRBJ2-1 and V is TRBV5-1; TRBD1 might be the D (6 bases). CDR1 is SGHRS, CDR2 YFSETQ, per germline. The V end was cut by 0 bases, the J end by 6 bases, with 7 bases between. CDR3 size: 13 residues. Here the CDR3 DNA reads TGCGCCAGCAGCTTGGTAGGGGGCAATGAGCAGTTCTTC. It translates to CASSLVGGNEQFF.

This clonotype was observed many times. The chain is built from TRBV27 and TRBJ2-1, with D perhaps matching TRBD1 (6 bases). Germline CDR1 is MNHEY and CDR2 is SMNVEV (reference sequence). Trimming removed 5 bases at V and 11 bases at J, with 19 bases between. This CDR3 region has 14 residues. The CDR3 protein is CASSPEDSTMQQFF. CDR3 in DNA: TGTGCCAGCAGTCCAGAGGACAGTACAATGCAGCAGTTCTTC.

The sample holds many counts of this clonotype. The V gene is TRBV4-2, the J gene TRBJ1-5; D is unclear. This CDR3 is 16 amino acids long. The V gene lost 4 bases and the J gene lost 0 bases, with 13 bases spanning the gap. Germline V gives CDR1 LGHNA, CDR2 YNFKEQ. CDR3 DNA sequence: TGTGCCAGCAGCCTCACGACGAGCGGTAGCAATCAGCCCCAGCATTTT. As protein: CASSLTTSGSNQPQHF.

Many counts were recorded for this clonotype. V and J are TRBV28 and TRBJ1-2; unclear D gene. The CDR3 is 14 residues long. V was clipped by 6 bases and J by 4 bases, with 15 bases between them. Germline lookup yields CDR1 MDHEN and CDR2 SYDVKM. CDR3 sequence: CASRTPSSIYGYTF. Written as DNA, the CDR3 is TGTGCCAGCAGAACACCAAGTTCTATCTATGGCTACACCTTC.

The table lists this clonotype with many counts. The genes are TRBV5-6 and TRBJ1-2; unclear D gene. CDR1 is SGHDT and CDR2 is YYEEEE in the germline V gene. The ends were cut back, 0 bases at V and 8 bases at J, with 14 bases in the middle. CDR3 length: 14 residues. The CDR3 DNA reads as TGTGCCAGCAGCTTGGATGGCCCGCTGGGGGGCTACACCTTC. It encodes CASSLDGPLGGYTF.

This clonotype was detected many times. The J gene is TRBJ2-3, the V gene TRBV20-1; D gene uncertain. This CDR3 has 13 residues. Germline CDR1 and CDR2: DFQATT and SNEGSKA (reference sequence). V lost 6 bases and J 0 bases, leaving 10 bases between the germline ends. The CDR3 DNA reads TGCAGTGCAGCCCCCAGAAGCACAGATACGCAGTATTTT. Its translation: CSAAPRSTDTQYF.

This clonotype appeared many times. The chain uses TRBV9 and TRBJ1-5; the D is unclear. There are 14 residues in the CDR3. Germline CDR1 SGDLS, CDR2 YYNGEE. Trimming shortened V by 2 bases and J by 0 bases, and 6 bases separated the two germline ends. This CDR3 is CASSVDYSNQPQHF. CDR3 coding DNA: TGTGCCAGCAGCGTGGATTATAGCAATCAGCCCCAGCATTTT.

This clonotype was picked up many times. This chain uses TRBV9 with TRBJ2-5, with D tentatively TRBD2 (6 bases). The CDR3 is 15 amino acids. Germline lookup yields CDR1 SGDLS and CDR2 YYNGEE. V lost 1 base, J lost 1 base, and 11 bases lay in between. The CDR3 DNA sequence: TGTGCCAGCAGCGTACTCGGGACTCCCCAAGAGACCCAGTACTTC. Residues: CASSVLGTPQETQYF. The whole variable domain, remainder taken from reference TRBV9 and TRBJ2-5, is DSGVTQTPKHLITATGQRVTLRCSPRSGDLSVYWYQQSLDQGLQFLIQYYNGEERAKGNILERFSAQQFPDLHSELNLSSLELGDSALYFCASSVLGTPQETQYFGPGTRLLVL.

This clonotype was seen at least ten times. The chain recombines TRBV5-1 with TRBJ1-1, with 7 bases matching TRBD1. There are 15 residues in the CDR3. J was trimmed by 0 bases and V by 8 bases; bases with no gene match: 10. Germline loops: CDR1 SGHRS, CDR2 YFSETQ. The CDR3 sequence: CASHPQGFMNTEAFF. The CDR3 nucleotides read TGCGCCAGTCACCCACAGGGGTTCATGAACACTGAAGCTTTCTTT.

At least ten counts were recorded for this clonotype. V and J are TRBV3-1 and TRBJ1-1; weak D call: TRBD1 (5 bases). Per the germline V gene, CDR1 is LGHDT and CDR2 is YNNKEL (reference sequence). V was pared by 5 bases and J by 1 base, with 14 bases between. CDR3 size: 15 residues. CDR3 sequence reads: CASSSWGGRNTEAFF. In DNA, the CDR3 is TGTGCCAGCAGCTCGTGGGGGGGTCGGAACACTGAAGCTTTCTTT. The entire variable domain, with the rest obtained from reference TRBV3-1 and TRBJ1-1, is as follows: DTAVSQTPKYLVTQMGNDKSIKCEQNLGHDTMYWYKQDSKKFLKIMFSYNNKELIINETVPNRFSPKSPDKAHLNLHINSLELGDSAVYFCASSSWGGRNTEAFFGQGTRLTVV.

Many counts were recorded for this clonotype. This sequence joins TRBV28 and TRBJ1-1, with D maybe TRBD1 (6 bases). The germline gives CDR1 MDHEN, CDR2 SYDVKM. Between the trimmed V and J ends, which lost 7 bases and 1 base, there was a span of 16 bases. CDR3 length: 15 amino acids. Here the CDR3 reads CASTGGGQGNTEAFF. The CDR3 DNA is TGTGCCAGCACTGGCGGGGGGCAGGGGAACACTGAAGCTTTCTTT. The complete variable domain, with remaining parts taken from reference TRBV28 and TRBJ1-1, reads DVKVTQSSRYLVKRTGEKVFLECVQDMDHENMFWYRQDPGLGLRLIYFSYDVKMKEKGDIPEGYSVSREKKERFSLILESASTNQTSMYLCASTGGGQGNTEAFFGQGTRLTVV.

V and J are TRBV6-1 and TRBJ2-3; 11 nucleotides agree with TRBD1. CDR3 length equals 15 residues. Germline-derived CDR1 and CDR2 are MNHNS and SASEGT. V dropped 1 base and J dropped 4; count of bases not matched to a gene: 1. CDR3 bases: TGTGCCAGCAGTGAAGGGACAGGGGGCGCAGATACGCAGTATTTT. The encoded protein is CASSEGTGGADTQYF.